The source of this T cell receptor (beta chain) is a study of blood T cell repertoires in COVID-19. Study summary: Whether acute or convalescent, the COVID-19 samples came from the United States, Italy and Spain. T cells, B-cell-depleted T cells, or PBMCs supplied cDNA or gDNA.

Under the authors' procedure: Amplification from reference gene primers served as the basis for estimated nucleated cell counts. This table comes from immunoSEQ multiplex PCR, and its TCRdb copy is limited to in-frame clones, with some not included. V, J and clone size are taken as reported in that table, and D and trimming were inferred from the DNA itself. The sample comprises approximately 68,000 clones, around nine tenths of which are singletons, and roughly 2.5% rests with the top ten. Losses at the gene ends were 6 bases for V and 8 bases for J; bases not matched to a gene: 6. Germline lookup yields CDR1 SGHAT and CDR2 FQNNGV. This CDR3 has 14 amino acids.

The sequencing sample was made of peripheral blood. V gene TRBV11-2 combines with J gene TRBJ1-4; 10 bases map to TRBD1. The receptor comes from a man in his 70s with active or convalescent COVID-19. The CDR3 region has the DNA TGTGCCAGCAGTCGGACAGGGGGAGAAGAAAAACTGTTTTTT. Translation gives CASSRTGGEEKLFF.